One TCR beta chain is described in this entry. J lost 8 bases, V lost 5 bases, and 11 bases had no gene match. The CDR3 sequence is 13 residues long. Germline CDR1 and CDR2: GTSNPN and SVGIG (reference sequence). The sample is drawn from a study of blood T cell repertoires in COVID-19. Study information: In each case, the material was cDNA or gDNA derived from T cells, B-cell-depleted T cells, or PBMCs.

In the authors' workflow: Amplifying reference gene primers gave estimates of nucleated cell counts. Profiled with immunoSEQ multiplex PCR; TCRdb holds only in-frame clones, not every one. V and J calls and clone size come straight from that table; D and trimming were deduced from the DNA. The data contain fewer than 450,000 clones, approximately 91% of them singletons. Enrolled through a virtual design, the participants were between roughly 18 and 95 years of age and came from under 30 US areas. Each participant's cohort was designated according to participant-reported clinical history. The specimen was PBMCs or T cells enriched from blood (not recorded which). The sequence was collected from a woman aged 40 to 50 with acute COVID-19. This chain connects TRBV30 to TRBJ1-2; 7 positions match TRBD1. The CDR3 DNA reads as TGTGCCTGGGTGGGACAGCAGAGCTCCGGCTACACCTTC. Translating gives CAWVGQQSSGYTF.